This TCR beta chain was profiled in a study of blood T cell repertoires in COVID-19. The overall study: COVID-19 samples, acute and convalescent, were from the United States, Italy and Spain. T cells, B-cell-depleted T cells, or PBMCs provided the cDNA or gDNA that served as material.

As originally analysed: Reference gene primer amplification in the assay estimated nucleated cell counts. Assay used: immunoSEQ multiplex PCR; TCRdb lists only in-frame clones, some missing. V and J calls and clone size are those listed in that table; D and trimming were worked out from the DNA. The sample yields 250,000 to 300,000 clones, 81% seen once. Germline CDR1 SGHRS, CDR2 YFSETQ. This CDR3 is 17 amino acids long. Trimming removed 0 bases at V and 2 bases at J, with 17 bases between. The sequenced sample was peripheral blood. This chain joins TRBV5-1 and TRBJ2-5; the D gene is possibly TRBD2 (7 bases). This clonotype was obtained from a woman between 55 and 75 years old with active or convalescent COVID-19. This CDR3 reads CASSLVGGASGQETQYF. The CDR3 DNA follows: TGCGCCAGCAGCTTGGTTGGGGGGGCCTCGGGGCAAGAGACCCAGTACTTC.